Each of the 7 T cell receptor beta chains below was sequenced from the same sample in a study of pediatric ulcerative colitis (dated by TCRdb to the late 2010s). Receptor libraries were prepared by the immunoSEQ multiplex PCR assay. As stored in TCRdb, this immuneACCESS dataset retains in-frame rearrangements with V and J assigned. A fraction of the clones does not appear; measured against another copy, unresolved V genes explain less than half of the discrepancy, and the remainder lacks a known reason. Here the sample has about 64,000 clones; 77% occur a single time. Around 5% of the sample is taken by the ten largest. The sample consisted of blood. These receptors were collected from a boy between 10 and 17 years old with moderate ulcerative colitis.

This clone showed up just once. This rearrangement joins TRBV6-1 to TRBJ2-7; D perhaps matches TRBD2 (7 bases). The V gene lost 8 bases and the J gene lost 6 bases, with 20 bases spanning the gap. The V gene's germline CDR1 is MNHNS and CDR2 SASEGT. The CDR3 spans 14 residues. In nucleotides, the CDR3 is TGTGCCAGCCTTACCGAGGGGGGGATCTCCGAGCAGTACTTC. Protein: CASLTEGGISEQYF.

The rearrangement joins TRBV7-2 to TRBJ2-3; 9 bases agree with TRBD2. The V and J ends lost 8 bases and 5 bases, in that order; junction bases with no gene match: 11. CDR3 size: 15 residues. Germline V lookup: CDR1 SGHTA, CDR2 FQGNSA. CDR3 loop: CASRRAGGPEDTQYF. The CDR3 DNA reads TGTGCCAGCCGGAGGGCGGGAGGGCCGGAAGATACGCAGTATTTT.

This chain connects TRBV4-1 to TRBJ2-5; 8 nucleotides line up with TRBD1. CDR1 is MGHRA, CDR2 YSYEKL, per germline. J was trimmed by 5 bases and V by 4 bases; bases with no gene match: 9. This CDR3 region has 15 residues. CDR3 nucleotide sequence: TGCGCCAGCAGCCCGGACAGGGAAGTCCGGGAGACCCAGTACTTC. Its protein is CASSPDREVRETQYF.

The chain is built from TRBV2 and TRBJ2-1; no clear D. Germline V lookup: CDR1 SNHLY, CDR2 FYNNEI. The CDR3 extends over 11 amino acids. Trimming took 5 bases from V and 4 from J, leaving 3 bases between them. CDR3 in DNA: TGTGCCAGCAGTCTATACAATGAGCAGTTCTTC. Amino acids: CASSLYNEQFF.

This chain connects TRBV6-6 to TRBJ2-3; D is possibly TRBD1 (6 bases). CDR1 is MNHNY and CDR2 is SVGAGI in the germline V gene (reference sequence). Trimming pared 7 bases from V and 4 bases from J, leaving 9 bases between. The CDR3 runs 12 residues. The CDR3 sequence: CASMGASDTQYF. In DNA form, the CDR3 reads TGTGCCAGCATGGGGGCGTCAGATACGCAGTATTTT.

The V gene is TRBV7-3, the J gene TRBJ2-1, with D perhaps matching TRBD2 (6 bases). Trimming took off 5 bases at V and 5 bases at J, with 16 bases between the two ends. Per the germline V gene, CDR1 is SGHTA and CDR2 is FQGTGA. CDR3 length: 15 residues. CDR3 protein: CASSLEGLAHNEQFF. CDR3 coding DNA: TGTGCCAGCAGCCTAGAGGGACTGGCGCACAATGAGCAGTTCTTC.

This rearrangement joins TRBV15 to TRBJ2-1, with 7 bases that match TRBD2. Trimming took 4 bases from V and 8 from J; bases not matched to a gene: 5. Germline CDR1 LNHNV, CDR2 YYDKDF (reference sequence). CDR3 length: 13 amino acids. The CDR3 DNA sequence: TGTGCCACCAGCACCTCAGCGGGATATGAGCAGTTCTTC. Translation: CATSTSAGYEQFF.